What follows are 12 T cell receptor beta chains derived from one specimen sequenced in a study of human T cells and chemical hapten exposure. One entry per CDR3 protein results from TCRdb running MiXCR on the RACE reads. This sample has approximately 80,000 distinct CDR3 sequences, with around a tenth found just once. Time point noted: patch test 1, 2 weeks after DPC sensitization. Treatment denoted: therapeutic diphenylcyclopropenone sensitization with weekly scalp DPC. The sample was whole blood, taken in connection with sensitization to the hapten diphenylcyclopropenone (DPC). The receptors derive from a woman aged 45-65 years with alopecia areata. Some clones in this sample may be carry-over from other donors' samples.

This clonotype appeared many times. The rearrangement links TRBV6-5 to TRBJ1-2; 7 nucleotides align to TRBD1. The V gene end was trimmed by 5 bases and the J gene end by 4 bases; junction bases not matched to a gene: 4. CDR1 and CDR2 (germline): MNHEY, SVGAGI. CDR3 length equals 13 residues. The CDR3 sequence is CASSPTGVYGYTF. Written as DNA, the CDR3 is TGTGCCAGCAGTCCTACAGGGGTCTATGGCTACACCTTC.

This clonotype was counted many times. The CDR3 region has the DNA TGTGCCAGCAGCTTAGGTTACGAGCAGTACTTC. This gives the protein CASSLGYEQYF. The chain uses TRBV28 and TRBJ2-7; D uncertain. The V gene's germline CDR1 is MDHEN and CDR2 SYDVKM. This CDR3 has 11 residues. Trimming left V 6 bases short and J 4 bases short, with 7 bases between.

This clonotype showed up just a few times. V usage is TRBV6-6 and J usage is TRBJ1-1, with 12 bases matching TRBD1. V dropped 6 bases and J dropped 11; count of bases not matched to a gene: 10. This CDR3 spans 14 amino acids. Germline assignment: CDR1 MNHNY and CDR2 SVGAGI (reference sequence). CDR3 region: CASSRDRGLQKAFF. CDR3 nucleotides: TGTGCCAGCAGCCGGGACAGGGGGCTGCAGAAGGCTTTCTTT.

This chain links TRBV6-2 or TRBV6-3 with TRBJ2-5; D is tentatively TRBD1 or TRBD2 (6 bases each). This CDR3 is built from 15 residues. Trimming pared 5 bases from V and 1 base from J, leaving 14 bases between. Germline V gene lookup returns CDR1 MNHEY and CDR2 SVGEGT. CDR3 bases: TGTGCCAGCAGTCTCGGGGGCTTCCTCCAAGAGACCCAGTACTTC. This sequence encodes CASSLGGFLQETQYF.

Ten or more counts support this clonotype. This chain uses TRBV30 with TRBJ2-3, with TRBD2 identical over 11 bases. The CDR3 has 16 residues. From germline, CDR1 is GTSNPN and CDR2 SVGIG (reference sequence). Trimming removed 1 base from V and 5 bases from J; junction bases left unmatched: 8. The CDR3 protein is CAWSAGLAGLRDTQYF. In DNA form, the CDR3 reads TGTGCCTGGAGTGCCGGACTAGCGGGTTTGAGAGATACGCAGTATTTT.

This clonotype was recorded a few times. The chain is built from TRBV7-9 and TRBJ1-1, with 8 bases aligning to TRBD1. The trim removed 6 bases at V and 7 bases at J, leaving 1 base unmatched. CDR1 and CDR2 (germline): SEHNR, FQNEAQ (reference sequence). This CDR3 comprises 11 residues. This chain's CDR3 is CASRGQVEAFF. For the CDR3, the DNA is TGTGCCAGCAGGGGACAGGTTGAAGCTTTCTTT.

This clonotype was detected only a few times. This rearrangement joins TRBV5-8 to TRBJ2-5, with 9 bases aligning to TRBD2. CDR1 is SGHTS and CDR2 is YDEGEE in the germline V gene. V lost 1 base to trimming and J lost 10 bases; unmatched junction nucleotides: 8. The CDR3 loop spans 14 amino acids. This CDR3 is CASSLILAGTGQYF. The CDR3 nucleotides are TGTGCCAGCAGCTTGATCCTAGCGGGGACCGGCCAGTACTTC. The complete variable domain, with remaining parts taken from reference TRBV5-8 and TRBJ2-5, reads EAGVTQSPTHLIKTRGQQATLRCSPISGHTSVYWYQQALGLGLQFLLWYDEGEERNRGNFPPRFSGRQFPNYSSELNVNALELEDSALYLCASSLILAGTGQYFGPGTRLLVL.

The chain uses TRBV29-1 and TRBJ2-7; possibly TRBD2 for D (5 bases). The CDR3 is 13 amino acids. CDR1 is SQVTM, CDR2 ANQGSEA, per germline. V lost 0 bases and J lost 4, with 10 bases in between. In DNA, the CDR3 is TGCAGCGTTGAAGATGGAGGCGGATACGAGCAGTACTTC. Translated, it gives CSVEDGGGYEQYF.

The chain uses TRBV2 and TRBJ2-5; D may be TRBD2 (7 bases). The CDR3 consists of 15 residues. Per germline, CDR1 SNHLY and CDR2 FYNNEI. V was clipped by 3 bases and J by 5 bases, with 16 bases between them. The chain's CDR3 is CASSDSAGRGETQYF. The CDR3 nucleotides read TGTGCCAGCAGTGATTCGGCAGGGAGGGGGGAGACCCAGTACTTC.

In this sample, this clonotype turned up a few times. V gene TRBV5-1 combines with J gene TRBJ1-3; D call uncertain. Germline V CDR1 and CDR2: SGHRS, YFSETQ. The CDR3 contains 15 residues. Trimming shortened V by 4 bases and J by 0 bases, and 11 bases separated the two germline ends. The CDR3 loop reads CASSVDASSGNTIYF. CDR3 DNA: TGCGCCAGCAGCGTGGACGCCTCCTCTGGAAACACCATATATTTT.

V usage is TRBV20-1 and J usage is TRBJ1-2; TRBD1 agrees at 8 bases. CDR1 is DFQATT, CDR2 SNEGSKA, per germline (reference sequence). CDR3 length: 16 amino acids. The ends lost 1 base at V and 2 bases at J; junction bases unmatched: 9. CDR3 in DNA: TGCAGTGCTAGAGCTGAGACAGGGGTTTCGAACTATGGCTACACCTTC. This translates into CSARAETGVSNYGYTF.

The sample holds many counts of this clonotype. The chain combines TRBV27 with TRBJ1-6, with a tentative D call TRBD1 (6 bases). Germline CDR1 MNHEY, CDR2 SMNVEV (reference sequence). V lost 7 bases and J lost 0, with 10 bases in between. The CDR3 sequence is 15 residues long. The CDR3 is CASTTGRSYNSPLHF. The CDR3 DNA reads TGTGCCAGCACGACAGGCCGCTCCTATAATTCACCCCTCCACTTT.